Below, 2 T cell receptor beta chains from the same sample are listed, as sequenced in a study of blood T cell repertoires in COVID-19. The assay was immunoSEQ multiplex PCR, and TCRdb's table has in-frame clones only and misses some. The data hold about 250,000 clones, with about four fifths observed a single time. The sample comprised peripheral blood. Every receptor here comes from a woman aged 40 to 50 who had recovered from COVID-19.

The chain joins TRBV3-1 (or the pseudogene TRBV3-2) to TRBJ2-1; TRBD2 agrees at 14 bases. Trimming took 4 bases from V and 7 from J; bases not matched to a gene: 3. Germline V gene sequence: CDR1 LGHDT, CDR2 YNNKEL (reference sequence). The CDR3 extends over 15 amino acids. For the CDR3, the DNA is TGTGCCAGCAGCCCGGGACTAGCGGGGGATAATGAGCAGTTCTTC. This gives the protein CASSPGLAGDNEQFF.

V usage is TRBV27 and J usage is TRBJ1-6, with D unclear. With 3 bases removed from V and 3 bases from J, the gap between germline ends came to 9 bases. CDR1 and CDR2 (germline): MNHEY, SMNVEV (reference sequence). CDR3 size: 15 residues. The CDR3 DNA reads TGTGCCAGCAGTTTCCGAGCAGGCTATAATTCACCCCTCCACTTT. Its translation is CASSFRAGYNSPLHF.